Below are 7 T cell receptor beta chains sequenced from a single sample in a study of post-analysis software for immune sequencing data. Study-level points and caveats: In patients, TRBV5-6, TRBV5-1 and TRBV20-1 belonged to several TRBV segments found more frequently than in controls.

These receptors lack a known antigen. Unique molecular identifiers were built into the TCR beta cDNA libraries. One entry per CDR3 protein results from TCRdb running MiXCR on the PCR reads. This table has fewer than 850,000 distinct CDR3 sequences, 40% to 55% appearing once. What was sequenced was blood. These receptors were obtained from a girl between 10 and 17 years old with multiple sclerosis.

The CDR3 DNA is TGTGCCAGCAGTGATTGGGGGTCCTATGGCTACACCTTC. It codes for CASSDWGSYGYTF. The rearrangement links TRBV2 to TRBJ1-2; D is perhaps TRBD1 (5 bases). This CDR3 contains 13 residues. Per the germline V gene, CDR1 is SNHLY and CDR2 is FYNNEI. Trimming took off 3 bases at V and 4 bases at J, with 9 bases between the two ends.

The rearrangement links TRBV7-3 to TRBJ2-7; TRBD2 aligns across 8 bases. In germline, CDR1 is SGHTA, CDR2 FQGTGA. Trimming at V came to 3 bases and at J to 6 bases, leaving 4 bases not matched to a gene. The length of the CDR3 is 13 residues. The CDR3, as DNA: TGTGCCAGCAGCTTCCAGCGGGAGAGCGAGCAGTACTTC. This gives the protein CASSFQRESEQYF.

This clonotype was observed once. The chain is built from TRBV5-1 and TRBJ2-3; 8 nucleotides align to TRBD2. Germline V gene lookup returns CDR1 SGHRS and CDR2 YFSETQ. With 4 bases clipped from V and 2 bases from J, the junction kept 9 bases outside the gene matches. This CDR3 comprises 16 residues. The CDR3 DNA follows: TGCGCCAGCAGCCCCGGGGGCGGGAGGATCACAGATACGCAGTATTTT. Encoded protein: CASSPGGGRITDTQYF.

The chain joins TRBV5-1 to TRBJ1-2; D may be TRBD1 (5 bases). Germline CDR1 and CDR2: SGHRS and YFSETQ. V dropped 1 base and J dropped 0 bases, with 16 bases sitting between them. This CDR3 spans 17 amino acids. The CDR3 DNA reads as TGCGCCAGCAGCTTGCTTCCGCGCGGGGCAGCTAACTATGGCTACACCTTC. Translated, it gives CASSLLPRGAANYGYTF.

The chain couples TRBV6-5 to TRBJ1-1, with D possibly TRBD1 on 5 matching bases. Germline V gene lookup returns CDR1 MNHEY and CDR2 SVGAGI. The CDR3 runs 17 residues. Trimming pared 1 base from V and 5 bases from J, leaving 20 bases between. CDR3 protein: CASSYYTPGPGGTEAFF. The CDR3 bases are TGTGCCAGCAGTTACTATACACCGGGACCTGGGGGGACTGAAGCTTTCTTT.

This chain links TRBV6-1 with TRBJ2-3; D possibly corresponds to TRBD1 (6 bases). Between the trimmed V and J ends, which lost 4 bases and 2 bases, there was a span of 16 bases. Germline loops: CDR1 MNHNS, CDR2 SASEGT. The CDR3 is made up of 16 amino acids. DNA of the CDR3: TGTGCCAGCAGTGCAAGGACAGTTCCCATCACAGATACGCAGTATTTT. Encoded protein: CASSARTVPITDTQYF.

The chain couples TRBV6-5 to TRBJ1-2, with D uncertain. CDR1 and CDR2 from the germline V gene are MNHEY and SVGAGI. CDR3 length: 13 amino acids. V gave up 7 bases and J gave up 6 bases, with 15 bases separating them. CDR3 region: CASTTSGRDGYTF. The CDR3, as DNA: TGTGCCAGCACCACATCTGGACGGGATGGCTACACCTTC.